Sequencing of this T cell receptor (beta chain) was carried out in a study of T cell repertoires in cytomegalovirus infection. Study in general: Selection of CMV epitopes for the study included recently identified HLA-C-restricted and well-studied HLA-B-restricted ones.

TCRdb redid the calling of the reads with MiXCR, one entry per CDR3 protein. The sample comprises around 710,000 distinct CDR3 sequences, approximately 32% of which are singletons, and approximately 14% rests with the top ten. General study findings and limits: Ex vivo responses were dominated by HLA-C-restricted CMV-specific TCR beta clonotypes.

A remark on this clonotype: Its cognate antigen is unknown.

The origin of this receptor is a human donor in good health (CMV status not recorded). Some clones in this sample may be carry-over from other donors' samples. This specimen was cultured CD8+ T cells from PBMCs, taken from culture after CMV antigen stimulation.

The CDR3 DNA reads as TGTGCCAGCAATGCCGGGACAGGGGGCTACGAGCAGTACTTC. This encodes CASNAGTGGYEQYF. The chain has TRBV27 and TRBJ2-7, with 11 nucleotides matching TRBD1. The CDR3 is 14 residues long. Germline V gives CDR1 MNHEY, CDR2 SMNVEV (reference sequence). Trimming took 7 bases from V and 3 from J; bases not matched to a gene: 5.